This record looks at one TCR beta chain sequence and its context. This sample is drawn from a study of blood T cell repertoires in COVID-19. This CDR3 spans 14 amino acids. With 4 bases clipped from V and 2 bases from J, the junction kept 2 bases outside the gene matches. Germline V gene lookup returns CDR1 MNHEY and CDR2 SVGEGT. In the original analysis: Researchers report that nucleated cell counts were estimated from reference gene primer amplification. Repertoires were generated with immunoSEQ multiplex PCR, while TCRdb's copy carries only in-frame clones and drops some. That table supplies the V and J calls and clone size; D and trimming were determined from the DNA. This sample has 85,000 to 100,000 clones; roughly 75% occur once, and the top ten carry around 9%.

The receptor was isolated from a man aged 45-60 years who had recovered from COVID-19. What was sequenced was peripheral blood. The genes are TRBV6-2 or TRBV6-3 and TRBJ1-3, with 7 positions matching TRBD1. The DNA for the CDR3 is TGTGCCAGCAGTTCCGACAGGGCTGGAAACACCATATATTTT. Amino acid sequence: CASSSDRAGNTIYF.